This TCR beta chain was identified during a study of T cells in Graves' hyperthyroidism and ophthalmopathy. Amplification of TCR beta CDR3 regions was performed using RNA transcripts as template. The HTBI set primed first-round TCR CDR3 RT-PCR. Each CDR3 protein gets one entry after TCRdb re-called the multiplex PCR reads with MiXCR. The data contain almost 250,000 distinct CDR3 sequences, approximately 25% of them singletons. Ophthalmopathy patients had Clinical Activity Score at least 3, NOSPECS grade at least 4, duration under 3 months. The authors took PBMCs from 10 ml fresh peripheral blood. Trimming cost V 2 bases and J 5 bases, with 9 bases left between them. The CDR3 contains 13 residues. This clonotype appeared many times.

The sequenced sample consisted of blood. The rearrangement joins TRBV12-3 or TRBV12-4 to TRBJ1-2; D might be TRBD1 (5 bases). The TCR comes from a middle-aged woman with Graves' ophthalmopathy. The DNA of the CDR3 is TGTGCCAGCAGTTTACAGGGATCATATGGCTACACCTTC. It specifies CASSLQGSYGYTF.